These T cell receptor beta chains were read from a single sample in a study of T cells in Graves' hyperthyroidism and ophthalmopathy. MiXCR, run by TCRdb on the multiplex PCR reads, gives a single entry per CDR3 protein. The data contain 550,000 to 800,000 distinct CDR3 sequences, roughly a sixth of them singletons. Sequenced material: blood. All receptors come from a man aged 45-60 years with Graves' hyperthyroidism. The CDR3 runs from the conserved cysteine through the conserved F or W. A D gene is named only where the DNA matches it firmly. A clone size is listed for some rows: how often the clone was seen (once, few, many), or a class if it is expanded.

CDR3 DNA	CDR3 protein	V gene	J gene	D gene	clone size
TGTGCCAGCCGATCAAACAGCGAGCAGTACTTC	CASRSNSEQYF	TRBV12-3/TRBV12-4	TRBJ2-7	-	-
TGTGCCACAGCAGGCCAGTGGACCTACGAGCAGTACTTC	CATAGQWTYEQYF	TRBV19	TRBJ2-7	-	-
TGTGCCAGCAGTTTAAATGATAGAGCGGGAGATATCTACAATGAGCAGTTCTTC	CASSLNDRAGDIYNEQFF	TRBV12-3/TRBV12-4	TRBJ2-1	TRBD2	many
TGTGCCAGCTCACCAGACGCGGGACAGGTGAATGAGCAGTTCTTC	CASSPDAGQVNEQFF	TRBV18	TRBJ2-1	TRBD1	-
TGTGCCAGCAGTTCAGGGCTAGAGACCCAGTACTTC	CASSSGLETQYF	TRBV12-3/TRBV12-4	TRBJ2-5	-	many
TGTGCCAGCAGTGCCGGACTAGCGGGAGGCGAGCAGTACTTC	CASSAGLAGGEQYF	TRBV12-3/TRBV12-4	TRBJ2-7	TRBD2	many
TGTGCCAGCAGCCCCAATCAGGAGCGGGGACGCTACGAGCAGTACTTC	CASSPNQERGRYEQYF	TRBV7-8	TRBJ2-7	TRBD2	many
TGCAGCGTTATAGGCGGGAGGATCGGGGAGCTGTTTTTT	CSVIGGRIGELFF	TRBV29-1	TRBJ2-2	TRBD2	few
TGTGCCACCAGTGCCGTCACGGGAGGGCGATACAATGAGCAGTTCTTC	CATSAVTGGRYNEQFF	TRBV24-1	TRBJ2-1	TRBD2	many
TGCAGTGCTAGTAGCATGGGACAGGCTACCTACGAGCAGTACTTC	CSASSMGQATYEQYF	TRBV20-1	TRBJ2-7	TRBD1	-
TGTGCCAGCGGCTCCCTCGACGAAAATTCACCCCTCCACTTT	CASGSLDENSPLHF	TRBV5-6	TRBJ1-6	-	many
TGTGCCAGCAGTCCACCCGGGTTCAGAGCTTCCTACGAGCAGTACTTC	CASSPPGFRASYEQYF	TRBV28	TRBJ2-7	-	many
TGTGCCAGCAGTGACAACAGGGGGGCTAGCACAGATACGCAGTATTTT	CASSDNRGASTDTQYF	TRBV2	TRBJ2-3	TRBD1	many
TGTACCAGCACTACGTCAGGTGAAAAACTGTTTTTT	CTSTTSGEKLFF	TRBV28	TRBJ1-4	-	-
TGTGCCAGCAGTTTAAACCGGAACACCGGGGAGCTGTTTTTT	CASSLNRNTGELFF	TRBV12-3/TRBV12-4	TRBJ2-2	-	many
TGCAGTGCCCCCCCGACAGGCCCCATAACGACAGATACGCAGTATTTT	CSAPPTGPITTDTQYF	TRBV20-1	TRBJ2-3	-	many
TGTGTCAGCAGTCTCGTACAGGGAGTGGGCACAGATACGCAGTATTTT	CVSSLVQGVGTDTQYF	TRBV11-2	TRBJ2-3	-	-
TGTGCCAGCAGTCTCCGCCACTACGAGCAGTACTTC	CASSLRHYEQYF	TRBV12-3/TRBV12-4	TRBJ2-7	-	few
TGCACAGGCCTCACCGCCTACAATGAGCAGTTCTTC	CTGLTAYNEQFF	TRBV29-1	TRBJ2-1	-	many
TGCAGTGCTAGGGACTCTGGGGCCAACGTCCTGTCTTTC	CSARDSGANVLSF	TRBV20-1	TRBJ2-6	-	many
TGTGCCAGCAGTGCGGGCCCCGGAGGTAGCAATCAGCCCCAGCATTTT	CASSAGPGGSNQPQHF	TRBV12-3/TRBV12-4	TRBJ1-5	-	-
TGTGCCAGCAGCTTCAATTGGAAAACCGGGGAGCTGTTTTTT	CASSFNWKTGELFF	TRBV11-2	TRBJ2-2	-	-
TGTGCCAGCAGTGGGGAACAGGGCGGCGAAAAACTGTTTTTT	CASSGEQGGEKLFF	TRBV2	TRBJ1-4	-	many
TGTGCTAGTGGTTTGGTAGTGAGGGGGGGCGCGGCTGAAGCTTTCTTT	CASGLVVRGGAAEAFF	TRBV12-5	TRBJ1-1	-	many
TGCAGTGCTAGAGAAGAAAGCGGGACTTCCCCCTACGAGCAGTACTTC	CSAREESGTSPYEQYF	TRBV20-1	TRBJ2-7	TRBD2	-
TGTGCCACCAGTAGCGGTGGCTCCTACGAGCAGTACTTC	CATSSGGSYEQYF	TRBV24-1	TRBJ2-7	-	few
TGTGCCAGCTCACCACGGCATACTAACACCGGGGAGCTGTTTTTT	CASSPRHTNTGELFF	TRBV18	TRBJ2-2	-	-